The 20 T cell receptor beta chains below were found in one sample sequenced in a study of cytomegalovirus exposure and HLA in healthy donors. Method: immunoSEQ multiplex PCR; TCRdb's copy keeps in-frame clones and lacks some. Of roughly 62,000 clones in the sample, 85% to 95% were seen once. The sample taken for sequencing was PBMCs. Receptors originate from a man in his late teens or twenties in good health and CMV-seronegative.

In regard to this clone: A read error may produce the germline difference seen at one junction end. This sample includes further DNA sequences coding for the same CDR3. The chain couples TRBV2 to TRBJ2-1; 10 bases agree with TRBD2. In germline, CDR1 is SNHLY, CDR2 FYNNEI. The CDR3 length is 14 residues. CDR3 sequence (DNA): TGTGCCAGCAGCGAAGGACTAGCGGACAATGAGCAGTTCTTC. Its protein is CASSEGLADNEQFF.

CDR3 loop: CAWRSSLVNTEAFF. The CDR3 coding sequence is TGTGCCTGGAGATCCTCCTTAGTGAACACTGAAGCTTTCTTT. The genes are TRBV30 and TRBJ1-1; the D is unclear. Trimming removed 3 bases from V and 0 bases from J, with 11 bases in between. Germline V gives CDR1 GTSNPN, CDR2 SVGIG (reference sequence). The length of the CDR3 is 14 residues.

The V gene is TRBV6-5, the J gene TRBJ1-1; no clear D gene. Trimming shortened V by 7 bases and J by 10 bases, and 22 bases separated the two germline ends. The V gene's germline CDR1 is MNHEY and CDR2 SVGAGI. The CDR3 loop spans 14 amino acids. CDR3 coding DNA: TGTGCCAGCACTCTAAACCCCGACGTGGAGAGAGCTTTCTTT. It specifies CASTLNPDVERAFF.

The chain carries TRBV5-1 and TRBJ2-1; D perhaps matches TRBD2 (6 bases). Per the germline V gene, CDR1 is SGHRS and CDR2 is YFSETQ. V was trimmed by 4 bases and J by 4 bases, leaving 12 bases between them. The CDR3 is made up of 14 amino acids. The CDR3 protein is CASSVLARYNEQFF. The CDR3 DNA is TGCGCCAGCAGCGTTCTAGCGCGGTACAATGAGCAGTTCTTC.

Comments on this clone: At the DNA level, this CDR3 is encoded by other sequences in the same sample as well. V is TRBV6-1 and J is TRBJ1-1; TRBD1 agrees at 8 bases. The germline V gene encodes CDR1 MNHNS and CDR2 SASEGT. J lost 14 bases, V lost 5 bases, and 16 bases had no gene match. There are 14 residues in the CDR3. CDR3: CASSTDRAAPVAFF. As DNA, the CDR3 is TGTGCCAGCAGTACGGACAGGGCCGCCCCTGTGGCATTCTTT.

The chain has TRBV18 and TRBJ2-7; D perhaps matches TRBD2 (6 bases). The V and J ends lost 6 bases and 1 base respectively, with 16 bases between them. CDR3 length equals 15 residues. CDR1 is KGHSH and CDR2 is LQKENI in the germline V gene. CDR3 sequence (DNA): TGTGCCAGCTCTCCCCGGACTACTGGATCCTACGAGCAGTACTTC. Amino acids: CASSPRTTGSYEQYF.

This clone was counted once. The chain has TRBV7-9 and TRBJ1-2, with a possible D match to TRBD1 (5 bases). Germline V gives CDR1 SEHNR, CDR2 FQNEAQ (reference sequence). The CDR3 length is 16 residues. Between the trimmed V and J ends, which lost 4 bases and 7 bases, there was a span of 22 bases. CDR3: CASSSLLSDSYSGYTF. The CDR3 coding sequence is TGTGCCAGCAGCTCCCTATTATCCGACAGTTATAGTGGCTACACCTTC.

The V call is TRBV4-2, the J call TRBJ1-5; maybe TRBD1 (5 bases). This CDR3 has 12 residues. CDR1 LGHNA and CDR2 YNFKEQ come from the germline V gene. V was trimmed by 11 bases and J by 4 bases, leaving 12 bases between them. Written as DNA, the CDR3 is TGTGCCCACGACAGTTGGAATCAGCCCCAGCATTTT. It specifies CAHDSWNQPQHF.

J is TRBJ1-4 and V is TRBV28; 9 bases are a match to TRBD1. Unmatched junction bases numbered 13, after V lost 3 bases and J lost 8 bases. The CDR3 loop spans 17 amino acids. Germline V gene data show CDR1 as MDHEN and CDR2 as SYDVKM. The CDR3 nucleotides are TGTGCCAGCAGTTTGGGACCCCGGGACAGGGAATACGAAAAACTGTTTTTT. Translating it yields CASSLGPRDREYEKLFF.

V is TRBV29-1 and J is TRBJ2-5, with D possibly TRBD1 on 6 matching bases. This CDR3 spans 14 amino acids. V was trimmed by 3 bases and J by 1 base, leaving 12 bases between them. Germline V lookup: CDR1 SQVTM, CDR2 ANQGSEA. CDR3 DNA sequence: TGCAGCGTTGAGGTGGCAGGGGCCCAAGAGACCCAGTACTTC. This translates into CSVEVAGAQETQYF.

This clone has only one observation. This chain links TRBV7-8 with TRBJ2-3, with 11 nucleotides matching TRBD2. V shed 0 bases, J shed 3 bases, and the junction held 8 bases outside the gene matches. Germline assignment: CDR1 SGHVS and CDR2 FQNEAQ. The CDR3 has 18 residues. CDR3 sequence (DNA): TGTGCCAGCAGCTTAGCGTATATACTAGCGGGAGCAACAGATACGCAGTATTTT. Amino acid sequence: CASSLAYILAGATDTQYF.

The rearrangement joins TRBV5-1 to TRBJ2-2; 8 bases map to TRBD1. The CDR3 runs to 16 residues. Germline V lookup: CDR1 SGHRS, CDR2 YFSETQ. Losses at the gene ends were 4 bases for V and 2 bases for J; bases not matched to a gene: 7. The DNA of the CDR3 is TGCGCCAGCAGCCTACGACAGGGGTTAAACACCGGGGAGCTGTTTTTT. It codes for CASSLRQGLNTGELFF.

The chain combines TRBV7-3 with TRBJ2-5; TRBD1 is a possible D gene (6 bases). V gave up 5 bases and J gave up 5 bases, with 12 bases separating them. CDR1 and CDR2 from the germline V gene are SGHTA and FQGTGA. This CDR3 comprises 13 residues. The CDR3 DNA is TGTGCCAGCAGCAAGGGCCAGGGGGAGACCCAGTACTTC. Its translation: CASSKGQGETQYF. Based on the CDR3 plus reference TRBV7-3 and TRBJ2-5, the full variable domain is GAGVSQTPSNKVTEKGKYVELRCDPISGHTALYWYRQSLGQGPEFLIYFQGTGAADDSGLPNDRFFAVRPEGSVSTLKIQRTERGDSAVYLCASSKGQGETQYFGPGTRLLVL.

The V and J genes are TRBV28 and TRBJ1-1; the D gene is possibly TRBD1 (5 bases). Deletions cut 3 bases from V and 5 bases from J, with 16 bases between. Per germline, CDR1 MDHEN and CDR2 SYDVKM. The CDR3 spans 15 residues. CDR3 nucleotide sequence: TGTGCCAGCAGTTTCTGGGGGGATGGGAAAACTGAAGCTTTCTTT. Translated, it gives CASSFWGDGKTEAFF.

This chain joins TRBV4-3 and TRBJ2-6, with a tentative D call TRBD2 (5 bases). In germline, CDR1 is LGHNA, CDR2 YSLEER. V gave up 3 bases and J gave up 0 bases, with 9 bases separating them. The CDR3 covers 16 residues. CDR3 loop: CASSQDTSSGANVLTF. CDR3 nucleotide sequence: TGCGCCAGCAGCCAGGATACTAGCTCTGGGGCCAACGTCCTGACTTTC.

This clone was observed once. The chain recombines TRBV19 with TRBJ2-1; TRBD2 matches 12 bases. V lost 0 bases to trimming and J lost 3 bases; unmatched junction nucleotides: 12. The CDR3 consists of 20 residues. In germline, CDR1 is LNHDA, CDR2 SQIVND (reference sequence). CDR3 protein: CASSIDLPSGRAVFYNEQFF. CDR3 coding DNA: TGTGCCAGTAGTATAGATCTACCTAGCGGGAGGGCCGTCTTCTACAATGAGCAGTTCTTC.

J is TRBJ2-1 and V is TRBV27; 14 bases map to TRBD2. This CDR3 is built from 16 residues. V shed 1 base and J 8 bases; nucleotides not matched to a gene: 4. Germline values: CDR1 MNHEY, CDR2 SMNVEV (reference sequence). This CDR3 is CASSLFGTSGSYEQFF. The CDR3 bases are TGTGCCAGCAGTTTATTTGGGACTAGCGGGAGCTATGAGCAGTTCTTC.

This clone occurred once. This chain uses TRBV4-1 with TRBJ2-3; the match to TRBD2 covers 9 bases. The CDR3 has 14 residues. The germline V gene encodes CDR1 MGHRA and CDR2 YSYEKL. The ends lost 6 bases at V and 1 base at J; junction bases unmatched: 2. The CDR3 region is CASRAGGGTDTQYF. In DNA form, the CDR3 reads TGCGCCAGCAGGGCGGGAGGGGGCACAGATACGCAGTATTTT.

The V and J genes are TRBV29-1 and TRBJ2-7; 8 bases map to TRBD1. V was pared by 5 bases and J by 6 bases, with 6 bases of the junction left unmatched. The CDR3 spans 12 residues. Germline CDR1 and CDR2: SQVTM and ANQGSEA. The CDR3 bases are TGCAGCGTTTCGGGACAGGCTGGCGAGCAGTACTTC. This sequence encodes CSVSGQAGEQYF.

The chain uses TRBV5-1 and TRBJ2-5, with 8 positions matching TRBD2. J lost 5 bases, V lost 2 bases, and 8 bases had no gene match. Germline loops: CDR1 SGHRS, CDR2 YFSETQ. The CDR3 is made up of 15 amino acids. This CDR3 reads CASSLSGGRIETQYF. The CDR3 DNA sequence: TGCGCCAGCAGCTTATCGGGCGGGAGGATCGAGACCCAGTACTTC.